This TCR beta chain was found in a study of coeliac disease (dated by TCRdb to between 2021 and 2024). At the level of the whole study: Coeliac patients were categorised as having newly diagnosed active disease, refractory coeliac disease type I, or disease controlled by a gluten-free diet. TRB sequencing was successfully performed on samples from under 35 subjects, among which 24 paired bulk unsorted intraepithelial and lamina propria cell samples were included. A total of roughly 30 patients took part in the full study: about 22 had serologically confirmed coeliac disease and 8 were controls with non-small intestinal disorders. High-resolution HLA typing was unavailable, so biased TRBV7-2 usage was queried as a proof of principle. The goal was to describe the TR repertoires of small intestinal T cells in active coeliac disease, in refractory type I coeliac disease, and in coeliac disease treated with a gluten-free diet. Next-generation sequencing of rearranged TRB and TRG CDR3 regions was applied to small intestinal lymphocyte fractions from coeliac and non-coeliac patients.

The CDR3 holds 14 amino acids from the cysteine to the phenylalanine. Just the 42-base CDR3 DNA is kept, in frame starting at base 1. From a lookup of the germline V gene, CDR1 and CDR2 are SNHLY and FYNNEI. V lost 6 bases and J lost 6 bases, and the count of bases not matched to a germline gene is 3. Aliquots of over 400,000 cells were frozen in DMSO/FBS in liquid nitrogen, and one aliquot per fraction was used for sequencing. Endoscopy and small intestinal biopsy were performed in all 30 patients in the study. Once intraepithelial cells had been isolated, the leftover biopsy tissue was digested with collagenase to release lamina propria cells. Genomic DNA was extracted from frozen unsorted cell fractions with the Qiagen DNeasy blood extraction kit. Study-wide conclusions, independent of this receptor: For the most part, TRB repertoires were private, with most amino acid sequences found in only one sample, and V-gene usage showed no significant difference across disease groups. TRB and TRG repertoires of active coeliac intraepithelial and lamina propria samples showed lower clonality than controls, suggesting recruitment of diverse T cells. Published gliadin-specific TRB sequences turned up in about 45% of the 18 coeliac lamina propria samples, compared with only 1 of 6 controls. Separating intraepithelial cells from lamina propria cells did not give high-purity fractions, so cross-contamination between the two compartments may have occurred. The authors considered the approach unsuitable for unbiased detection of gliadin-specific T cells, which are scarce and rarely shared between patients.

Library preparation was by the immunoSEQ multiplex PCR assay. The TR loci underwent multiplexed PCR amplification, with J gene segments targeted by reverse primers and V gene segments targeted by forward primers. The amplified CDR3 regions were sequenced using the Illumina HiSeq System. Per the source publication's procedure: Closely related reads were merged with a nearest-neighbour algorithm so that PCR and sequencing errors were removed and data were collapsed into unique sequences. Repertoires were summarised by clonality and by T cell density, defined as TR molecules per amount of genomic DNA input. Public TRs were defined as CDR3 amino acid sequences in at least 80% of unsorted samples, then tested for differential abundance between coeliac and control samples. Each lamina propria sample was queried against a list of 200 to 250 published gliadin-specific TRB sequences. Differences in clonality and density between disease groups were tested by Kruskal-Wallis tests, followed by Dunn post-tests. In TCRdb, the immuneACCESS table is reduced to in-frame sequences with V and J assigned. These tables do not hold every clone; where another copy was compared, an unresolved V gene accounts for under half, and the others remain unexplained. The V and J calls and clone size are taken from that table; D and trimming were inferred from the DNA. For this sample the table gives thousands of clones, of which around 68% were detected only once. About 20% of the sample goes to the ten largest clones.

For this clone: The antigen this receptor binds is unknown. Per-base quality was not reported, and no clone a single base away is much larger than it.

The rearranged segments are TRBV2 and TRBJ1-4, and TRBD1 aligns with 11 junction nucleotides. This clonotype was sampled from a man in his fifties or sixties with celiac disease on a gluten-free diet. Sequencing was carried out using lymphocytes from the gut lamina propria. Reading the label with the study, this specimen's cell subset or site is: lamina propria cell (LPC) fraction of small intestinal biopsy. The CDR3 region has the sequence CASREDRGHEKLFF. The sequenced DNA: TGTGCCAGCAGGGAGGACAGGGGGCATGAAAAACTGTTTTTT.